The following is a T cell receptor (beta chain) sequence with its context. These data come from a study of blood T cells in healthy people across ages. There are 14 residues in the CDR3. With V trimmed by 8 bases and J by 8 bases, 6 bases remained unmatched. Germline-derived CDR1 and CDR2 are MNHEY and SVGAGI. PCR was performed a second time for 7 to 11 cycles using a sample-barcoded 5' primer and a J-beta primer mix. Each cDNA was tagged by a template-switch adaptor containing 12 random nucleotides. TCRdb reanalysed the 5' RACE reads using MiXCR and keeps one entry per CDR3 protein. This table holds approximately 800,000 distinct CDR3 sequences, over 45% found once.

Sequencing was done on a sample of blood. This TCR derives from a man in his thirties or forties in good health. This sequence joins TRBV6-5 and TRBJ2-1; 13 positions match TRBD2. DNA of the CDR3: TGTGCCAGCGGGCTACTAGCGGGAGGGTATGAGCAGTTCTTC. This sequence encodes CASGLLAGGYEQFF.